This paragraph covers one T cell receptor (beta chain) sequence. This may stem from a read error, because a much larger clone lies one nucleotide away. The sample is drawn from a study of tumor-infiltrating lymphocytes in primary liver carcinoma. Study in general: Yields of productive TCRbeta reads ranged from roughly 3.5 to 8 million per sample and were similar across tissue types.

Trimming took off 4 bases at V and 7 bases at J, with 17 bases between the two ends. The CDR3 contains 15 residues. Germline CDR1 and CDR2: LGHNA and YNFKEQ. The input was around 530 ng total RNA; TCR beta cDNA was made from it with a constant-region primer. Three rounds of nested multiplex PCR with slightly modified ARM-PCR produced TCR beta libraries. A C-beta reverse primer was combined with TRBV1-TRBV30 forward primers in the first two PCR rounds, and each round had roughly 9 cycles. In TCRdb, the multiplex PCR reads were re-called with MiXCR into one record per CDR3 protein. The top ten hold approximately 9% of the sample, which has fewer than 350,000 distinct CDR3 sequences, approximately 60% seen once. Alongside blood RNA obtained from unsorted whole blood, germline DNA was also extracted. There were only treatment-naive patients, all with chronic HBV infection.

The V call is TRBV4-2, the J call TRBJ2-1, with D perhaps given as TRBD1 or TRBD2 (6 bases each). The sequence was obtained from a middle-aged man with primary liver carcinoma and hepatitis B virus infection. The sample was peripheral blood. CDR3 sequence (DNA): TGTGCCAGCAGCCCATCAGAGACAGGAGGGAATGAGCAGTTCTTC. As protein: CASSPSETGGNEQFF.